The clone carrying this T cell receptor beta chain showed up just a few times. Its antigen is still unknown. V gave up 1 base and J gave up 8 bases, with 9 bases separating them. The CDR3 sequence is 14 residues long. Germline V CDR1 and CDR2: SGHTA, FQGNSA. The isolated RNA, all of it, was reverse transcribed, so expressed TCRB transcripts were what got sequenced. Assay: immunoSEQ multiplex PCR; the TCRdb copy retains only in-frame clones and omits some. The sample has about 120,000 clones, about 17% seen once. These data originate in a study of beta chain features in type 1 diabetes. Overall study findings and caveats: Patients with Type 1 diabetes showed moderately but significantly shorter TCRB CDR3s in all four CD4+ subsets.

What was sequenced was central memory CD4+ T cells from blood. The chain combines TRBV7-2 with TRBJ1-6; D gene ambiguous. The TCR originated in a man aged 30-40 years with type 1 diabetes. Written as DNA, the CDR3 is TGTGCCAGCAGCTTAGGCCAGTCCTATTCACCCCTCCACTTT. It translates to CASSLGQSYSPLHF.